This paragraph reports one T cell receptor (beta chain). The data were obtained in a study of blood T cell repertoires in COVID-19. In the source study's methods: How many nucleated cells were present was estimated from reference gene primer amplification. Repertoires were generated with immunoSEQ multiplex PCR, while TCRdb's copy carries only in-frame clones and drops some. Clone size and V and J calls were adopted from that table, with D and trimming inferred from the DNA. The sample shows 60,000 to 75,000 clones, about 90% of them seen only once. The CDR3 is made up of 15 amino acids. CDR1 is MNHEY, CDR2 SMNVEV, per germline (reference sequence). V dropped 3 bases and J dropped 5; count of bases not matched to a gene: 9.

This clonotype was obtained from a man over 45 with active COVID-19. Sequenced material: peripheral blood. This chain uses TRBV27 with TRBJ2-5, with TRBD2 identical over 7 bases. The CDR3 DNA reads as TGTGCCAGCAGTTTTCGGACCTCGGGGGGTGAGACCCAGTACTTC. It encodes CASSFRTSGGETQYF.